This T cell receptor beta chain was recorded in a study of shared clonotypes between healthy human individuals. Study information: The study drew on a couple of women and a few men aged 18 to 49 as donors. General study points: Donor scarcity curtailed the genetic and exposure-history diversity represented herein. As a rule, naive subsets had a larger estimated richness than memory subsets.

Clones were read by immunoSEQ multiplex PCR, and TCRdb kept only the in-frame ones, dropping some. The table records a few million clones, more than 80% of them present only once. The investigators split CD4+ cells into a CD45RA+ naive subset and a CD45RA-negative memory subset. As regards this clone: Its antigen remains unidentified.

Germline lookup yields CDR1 ENHRY and CDR2 SYGVKD. V was shortened by 2 bases and J by 2 bases, with 10 bases between the two germline ends. This CDR3 region has 14 residues. Input material: naive CD4+ T cells from PBMCs. As to subset: CD45RA+ positively selected. This clonotype originated in a man between 18 and 29 years old in good health. Some clones in this sample may be carry-over from other donors' samples. The J gene is TRBJ2-7, the V gene TRBV10-3, with D tentatively TRBD1 (6 bases). CDR3 nucleotides: TGTGCCATCAGTGAGACCAACAGGGCCTACGAGCAGTACTTC. Amino acids: CAISETNRAYEQYF.